The 29 T cell receptor beta chains reported below all come from one sample, sequenced in a study of shared clonotypes between healthy human individuals. The data were produced by immunoSEQ multiplex PCR, yet TCRdb's version contains in-frame clones alone and is incomplete. The sample comprises about 1 million clones, roughly 80% of which are singletons, and approximately 1.5% rests with the top ten. Source material: memory CD4+ T cells sorted from blood. Stated subset: CD45RA-negative fraction. All receptors come from a young man in good health.

This clone has more than one count but fewer than ten. This sequence joins TRBV7-2 and TRBJ2-7, with D perhaps being TRBD1 or TRBD2 (5 bases each). The CDR3 length is 14 residues. In germline, CDR1 is SGHTA, CDR2 FQGNSA. The V end lost 1 base, the J end lost 6 bases, and 13 bases lay between the germline ends. The chain's CDR3 is CASSLGQPGSEQYF. CDR3 DNA sequence: TGTGCCAGCAGCTTAGGTCAACCAGGGAGCGAGCAGTACTTC.

The rearrangement uses TRBV7-2 and TRBJ2-7, with D maybe TRBD1 (6 bases). Germline V lookup: CDR1 SGHTA, CDR2 FQGNSA. Trimming pared 3 bases from V and 2 bases from J, leaving 11 bases between. CDR3 length: 14 residues. CDR3 sequence: CASSFNRATYEQYF. For the CDR3, the DNA is TGTGCCAGCAGCTTTAACAGGGCAACCTACGAGCAGTACTTC.

V and J are TRBV28 and TRBJ1-2, with D uncertain. Germline V gives CDR1 MDHEN, CDR2 SYDVKM. This CDR3 spans 11 amino acids. Deletions cut 0 bases from V and 12 bases from J, with 8 bases between. The CDR3 here is CASSLWGGHTF. The CDR3 DNA reads as TGTGCCAGCAGTTTATGGGGCGGTCACACCTTC.

The chain has TRBV18 and TRBJ1-4; no clear D. This CDR3 is built from 14 residues. V was trimmed by 3 bases and J by 8 bases, leaving 13 bases between them. Germline assignment: CDR1 KGHSH and CDR2 LQKENI. The CDR3 reads CASSPPWAGEKLFF. The CDR3 DNA reads as TGTGCCAGCTCACCGCCTTGGGCGGGGGAAAAACTGTTTTTT.

On this clone: Within the sample, other DNA sequences also encode this same CDR3. The rearrangement links TRBV4-1 to TRBJ2-7; 8 bases fit TRBD1. The V gene's germline CDR1 is MGHRA and CDR2 YSYEKL. Trimming took 1 base from V and 3 from J; bases not matched to a gene: 5. The CDR3 runs to 15 residues. The CDR3 DNA sequence: TGCGCCAGCAGCCAAGCATTCGGGACAGGCTACGAGCAGTACTTC. It codes for CASSQAFGTGYEQYF.

The chain employs TRBV5-8 and TRBJ1-5, with TRBD1 matching over 7 bases. This CDR3 has 16 amino acids. From germline, CDR1 is SGHTS and CDR2 YDEGEE. Trimming cost V 8 bases and J 0 bases; bases outside gene matches: 11. The CDR3 DNA reads as TGTGCCAGGAAGAGACAGGGTCAAAATAGCAATCAGCCCCAGCATTTT. The encoded protein is CARKRQGQNSNQPQHF.

V usage is TRBV28 and J usage is TRBJ2-7, with a possible D match to TRBD2 (6 bases). The CDR3 is 15 residues long. V lost 2 bases to trimming and J lost 1 base, with 12 bases between them. CDR1 and CDR2 from the germline V gene are MDHEN and SYDVKM. CDR3 residues: CASSLNGGPSYEQYF. The CDR3 region has the DNA TGTGCCAGCAGTTTAAACGGGGGACCTTCCTACGAGCAGTACTTC.

The chain has TRBV6-5 and TRBJ1-6; unclear D gene. Germline V gene lookup returns CDR1 MNHEY and CDR2 SVGAGI. The V gene lost 0 bases and the J gene lost 9 bases, with 12 bases spanning the gap. CDR3 size: 15 residues. CDR3 DNA: TGTGCCAGCAGTTACTCGGCGTCATACGGTTCACCCCTCCACTTT. Its protein is CASSYSASYGSPLHF.

This chain links TRBV19 with TRBJ1-4, with a weak D call TRBD1 (5 bases). The CDR3 runs 15 residues. The germline V gene has CDR1 LNHDA and CDR2 SQIVND (reference sequence). The germline V and J ends were trimmed by 6 bases and 4 bases, with 15 bases remaining between them. CDR3 sequence (DNA): TGTGCCAGTAGACCGGTAGGGACTGGTAATGAAAAACTGTTTTTT. Its translation is CASRPVGTGNEKLFF.

V gene TRBV11-3 combines with J gene TRBJ2-1; 8 bases are a match to TRBD2. This CDR3 spans 15 amino acids. Germline values: CDR1 SGHNT, CDR2 YENEEA. With 3 bases clipped from V and 7 bases from J, the junction kept 8 bases outside the gene matches. The chain's CDR3 is CASSFQGLAGNEQFF. DNA for the CDR3: TGTGCCAGCAGCTTTCAAGGGCTAGCGGGTAATGAGCAGTTCTTC.

The V and J genes are TRBV13 and TRBJ1-5; a possible D gene is TRBD1 (6 bases). This CDR3 spans 17 amino acids. Germline CDR1 PRHDT, CDR2 FYEKMQ (reference sequence). Trimming cost V 0 bases and J 2 bases, with 14 bases left between them. CDR3 DNA: TGTGCCAGCAGCTTAGGTAGAGGGGGAATAGGCAATCAGCCCCAGCATTTT. Amino acid sequence: CASSLGRGGIGNQPQHF.

The V and J genes are TRBV7-2 and TRBJ2-4; no reliable D call. CDR1 is SGHTA and CDR2 is FQGNSA in the germline V gene. V was pared by 2 bases and J by 0 bases, with 17 bases between. The CDR3 runs 18 residues. Written as DNA, the CDR3 is TGTGCCAGCAGCTTAACGGCGGTGAGTCCAGTAGCCAAAAACATTCAGTACTTC. This gives the protein CASSLTAVSPVAKNIQYF. The full variable domain, its missing parts supplied by reference TRBV7-2 and TRBJ2-4, is GAGVSQSPSNKVTEKGKDVELRCDPISGHTALYWYRQSLGQGLEFLIYFQGNSAPDKSGLPSDRFSAERTGGSVSTLTIQRTQQEDSAVYLCASSLTAVSPVAKNIQYFGAGTRLSVL.

The chain uses TRBV11-1 and TRBJ1-4; tentatively, D is TRBD1 (5 bases). In germline, CDR1 is SGHAT, CDR2 FQDESV (reference sequence). The length of the CDR3 is 14 residues. Trimming pared 3 bases from V and 7 bases from J, leaving 12 bases between. The CDR3 protein is CASSLADGGEKLFF. CDR3 bases: TGTGCCAGCAGCTTGGCGGACGGGGGTGAAAAACTGTTTTTT.

The chain carries TRBV4-1 and TRBJ1-5; TRBD1 is a possible D gene (5 bases). The CDR3 is made up of 19 amino acids. Trimming cost V 0 bases and J 2 bases, with 20 bases left between them. The germline V gene encodes CDR1 MGHRA and CDR2 YSYEKL. In DNA, the CDR3 is TGCGCCAGCAGCCAAGAACTGCTGGCGGGGGTTATCGGCAATCAGCCCCAGCATTTT. Its translation is CASSQELLAGVIGNQPQHF.

The chain has TRBV5-5 and TRBJ1-5, with D possibly being TRBD1 (5 bases). V was pared by 1 base and J by 4 bases, with 15 bases between. Germline loops: CDR1 SGHKS, CDR2 YYEKEE (reference sequence). This CDR3 spans 16 amino acids. CDR3 DNA sequence: TGTGCCAGCAGCTTGCGAGGGTTCCAGGGAAATCAGCCCCAGCATTTT. Translation gives CASSLRGFQGNQPQHF.

A single count supports this clone. This chain links TRBV11-3 with TRBJ2-5, with a possible D match to TRBD1 (6 bases). This CDR3 has 15 amino acids. The germline gives CDR1 SGHNT, CDR2 YENEEA. The V and J ends lost 4 bases and 3 bases respectively, with 15 bases between them. The CDR3 DNA is TGTGCCAGCAGCTCCTCCGGGACACGAGAAGAGACCCAGTACTTC. Encoded protein: CASSSSGTREETQYF.

This chain connects TRBV6-5 to TRBJ2-7; perhaps TRBD1 as D (5 bases). The length of the CDR3 is 16 residues. Germline values: CDR1 MNHEY, CDR2 SVGAGI. Between the trimmed V and J ends, which lost 2 bases and 7 bases, there was a span of 21 bases. CDR3 bases: TGTGCCAGCAGTTACAGGGGCCAAAAGGCCATCTGGGAGCAGTACTTC. Its translation: CASSYRGQKAIWEQYF.

This clone was found once. The genes are TRBV27 and TRBJ1-2; 7 bases are shared with TRBD1. Germline CDR1 reads MNHEY; CDR2 reads SMNVEV (reference sequence). The CDR3 extends over 14 amino acids. V gave up 2 bases and J gave up 4 bases; unmatched junction bases: 4. CDR3 residues: CASSLAGGTYGYTF. The CDR3 DNA follows: TGTGCCAGCAGTTTAGCAGGGGGGACCTATGGCTACACCTTC.

The J gene is TRBJ2-2, the V gene TRBV5-1, with D unresolved. Germline CDR1 and CDR2: SGHRS and YFSETQ. Trimming shortened V by 2 bases and J by 1 base, and 9 bases separated the two germline ends. This CDR3 comprises 15 residues. CDR3 sequence (DNA): TGCGCCAGCAGCTTTGGGCCCGTGAACACCGGGGAGCTGTTTTTT. It translates to CASSFGPVNTGELFF.

The chain couples TRBV11-2 to TRBJ2-3; no clear D gene. Trimming pared 1 base from V and 5 bases from J, leaving 10 bases between. The germline V gene has CDR1 SGHAT and CDR2 FQNNGV. CDR3 length equals 14 residues. The chain's CDR3 is CASSLGWPGDTQYF. The CDR3 DNA is TGTGCCAGCAGCTTAGGCTGGCCTGGAGATACGCAGTATTTT.

The chain combines TRBV7-9 with TRBJ2-2; D is uncertain. V lost 5 bases and J lost 5, with 9 bases in between. This CDR3 comprises 13 residues. Germline CDR1 reads SEHNR; CDR2 reads FQNEAQ (reference sequence). CDR3 in amino acids: CASSPEQTGELFF. The CDR3 bases are TGTGCCAGCAGCCCGGAACAGACCGGGGAGCTGTTTTTT.

The chain links TRBV7-8 to TRBJ2-7; TRBD2 matches at 16 bases. Germline V gene lookup returns CDR1 SGHVS and CDR2 FQNEAQ. V shed 5 bases, J shed 2 bases, and the junction held 9 bases outside the gene matches. The CDR3 covers 18 residues. The CDR3 loop is CASSQPGTSGRGAYEQYF. The CDR3 nucleotides are TGTGCCAGCAGCCAACCCGGGACTAGCGGGAGGGGGGCCTACGAGCAGTACTTC.

CDR3 amino acids: CASSLGTGSSYNSPLHF. The CDR3 nucleotides are TGTGCCAGCAGTTTAGGTACGGGAAGCTCCTATAATTCACCCCTCCACTTT. The rearrangement links TRBV27 to TRBJ1-6; D remains unclear. CDR3 length: 17 amino acids. Germline V lookup: CDR1 MNHEY, CDR2 SMNVEV (reference sequence). The V and J ends lost 2 bases and 0 bases respectively, with 11 bases between them.

The V call is TRBV7-2, the J call TRBJ1-2; D is possibly TRBD1 (5 bases). The germline V gene has CDR1 SGHTA and CDR2 FQGNSA. The CDR3 sequence is 13 residues long. Trimming left V 5 bases short and J 6 bases short, with 13 bases between. CDR3 in DNA: TGTGCCAGCAGCCTTCAGGGTCCCGATGGCTACACCTTC. As protein: CASSLQGPDGYTF.

The chain links TRBV4-1 to TRBJ2-7; a weak D match, TRBD2 (5 bases). Deletions cut 1 base from V and 4 bases from J, with 17 bases between. From germline, CDR1 is MGHRA and CDR2 YSYEKL. There are 16 residues in the CDR3. The CDR3 sequence is CASSQGLARGEYEQYF. The CDR3 coding sequence is TGCGCCAGCAGCCAAGGCCTGGCACGGGGAGAATACGAGCAGTACTTC.

The V call is TRBV5-1, the J call TRBJ2-2; 9 positions agree with TRBD1. Germline assignment: CDR1 SGHRS and CDR2 YFSETQ. This CDR3 region has 14 residues. With 7 bases clipped from V and 5 bases from J, the junction kept 6 bases outside the gene matches. The CDR3 DNA sequence: TGCGCCAGCTTTACAGGGGGCGAAACCGGGGAGCTGTTTTTT. This codes for CASFTGGETGELFF.

The chain uses TRBV2 and TRBJ1-3; no reliable D call. V lost 6 bases to trimming and J lost 13 bases, with 10 bases between them. The CDR3 length is 10 residues. The germline CDR1 and CDR2 sequences are SNHLY and FYNNEI. The DNA of the CDR3 is TGTGCCAGCAGCAGCAGATTGATATATTTT. Encoded protein: CASSSRLIYF.

This chain joins TRBV7-8 and TRBJ2-5; 7 nucleotides agree with TRBD2. In germline, CDR1 is SGHVS, CDR2 FQNEAQ. The J segment lost 5 bases and the V segment lost 1 base, leaving 10 bases of the junction unmatched. The CDR3 is 16 residues long. This CDR3 reads CASSLVGGDERETQYF. The CDR3 nucleotides are TGTGCCAGCAGCTTAGTTGGGGGGGACGAAAGGGAGACCCAGTACTTC.

The rearrangement links TRBV7-2 to TRBJ1-2; 7 bases line up with TRBD1. Germline trimming cut 7 bases from V and 6 bases from J; bases unmatched to any gene: 5. The length of the CDR3 is 12 residues. Germline V gene lookup returns CDR1 SGHTA and CDR2 FQGNSA. The CDR3 DNA is TGTGCCAGCACCTATGACAGGGATGGCTACACCTTC. The encoded protein is CASTYDRDGYTF.